This T cell receptor (beta chain) was identified in a study of cytomegalovirus exposure and HLA in healthy donors. The CDR3 sequence is 17 residues long. Trimming left V 5 bases short and J 0 bases short, with 17 bases between. In germline, CDR1 is MDHEN, CDR2 SYDVKM. Regarding this clone: Its target is unknown.

General study results and limits: Another analysis was done later, and it associated 17,000 or so TCR beta sequences with HLA alleles at 0.05 false discovery rate. Donor immune exposure was known only as CMV serostatus. Further analysis was carried out later, and it showed several of the most significant clusters appearing linked to common viral pathogens.

PCR was performed using 60 Vbeta and 13 Jbeta primers. Profiling relied on immunoSEQ multiplex PCR, and the TCRdb table lists in-frame clones only, not all of them. Here the sample spans under 200,000 clones, about four fifths being singletons. The sample was PBMCs. This rearrangement joins TRBV28 to TRBJ2-1, with D maybe TRBD2 (6 bases). The TCR was taken from a woman aged 18-29 years in good health and CMV-seronegative. The CDR3 protein is CASSQKSIADSYNEQFF. Here the CDR3 DNA reads TGTGCCAGCAGTCAAAAGAGCATAGCGGACTCCTACAATGAGCAGTTCTTC.